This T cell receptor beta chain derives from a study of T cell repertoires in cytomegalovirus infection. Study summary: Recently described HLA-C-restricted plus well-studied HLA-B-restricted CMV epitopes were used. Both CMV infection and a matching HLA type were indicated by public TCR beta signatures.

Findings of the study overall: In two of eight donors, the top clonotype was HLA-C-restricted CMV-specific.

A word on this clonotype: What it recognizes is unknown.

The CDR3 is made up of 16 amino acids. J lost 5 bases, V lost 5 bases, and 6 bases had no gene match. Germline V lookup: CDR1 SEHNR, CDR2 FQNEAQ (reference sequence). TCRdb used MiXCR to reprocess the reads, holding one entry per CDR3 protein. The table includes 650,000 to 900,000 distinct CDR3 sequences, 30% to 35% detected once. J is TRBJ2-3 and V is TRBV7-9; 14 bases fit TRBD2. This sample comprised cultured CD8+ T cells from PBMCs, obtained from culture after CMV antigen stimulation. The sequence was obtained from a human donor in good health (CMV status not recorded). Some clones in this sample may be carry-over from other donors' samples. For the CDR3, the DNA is TGTGCCAGCAGCGGGACTAGCGGGGGCCTCAGAGATACGCAGTATTTT. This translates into CASSGTSGGLRDTQYF.